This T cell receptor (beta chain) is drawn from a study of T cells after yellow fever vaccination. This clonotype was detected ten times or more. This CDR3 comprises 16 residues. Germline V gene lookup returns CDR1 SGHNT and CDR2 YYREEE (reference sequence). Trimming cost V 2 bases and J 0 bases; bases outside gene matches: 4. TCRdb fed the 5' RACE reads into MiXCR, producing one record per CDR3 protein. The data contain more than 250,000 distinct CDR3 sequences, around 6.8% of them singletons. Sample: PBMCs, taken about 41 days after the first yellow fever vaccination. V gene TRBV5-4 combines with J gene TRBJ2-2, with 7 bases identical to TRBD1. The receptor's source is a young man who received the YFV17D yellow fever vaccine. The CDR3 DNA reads TGTGCCAGCAGCTTTGCCGGGACAGCGAACACCGGGGAGCTGTTTTTT. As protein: CASSFAGTANTGELFF.